The following is a T cell receptor (beta chain) sequence with its context. The antigen remains undetermined. The sample belongs to a study of T cell responses to AZD1222 COVID-19 vaccine. The CDR3 totals 13 residues. V was cut by 4 bases and J by 0 bases, with 6 bases left in between. Study outcomes and limitations: Vaccine-associated CD4 TCRs spanned spike, dominant at 160-218 and 743-854. Of the AZD1222 recipients, only 5 to 7 were seropositive at baseline. Most donors were white British and more were female, and clonal diversity was possibly underestimated. The study reported that nearly half of spike-specific TCRs target unmutated variant regions.

Only in-frame clones appear in the TCRdb table, and some are missing; sequencing was by immunoSEQ multiplex PCR. Of some 150,000 clones in the sample, 65% to 90% are singletons; the top ten hold 7.9%. This chain links TRBV12-3 or TRBV12-4 with TRBJ2-5; no definite D call. The sequence was obtained from an adult who received the MenACWY meningococcal vaccine as a control. The sample was peripheral blood, taken 28 days after the second dose of the MenACWY control vaccine. CDR3 sequence reads: CASSSTYQETQYF. CDR3 bases: TGTGCCAGCAGTTCAACGTACCAAGAGACCCAGTACTTC.